These T cell receptor beta chains were read from a single sample in a study of cytomegalovirus exposure and HLA in healthy donors. Profiled with immunoSEQ multiplex PCR; TCRdb holds only in-frame clones, not every one. The sample has 110,000 to 150,000 clones; 80% to 85% are singletons. Sequencing was performed on PBMCs. The receptor set was obtained from a boy younger than 10 in good health and CMV-seronegative. CDR3s include the opening cysteine and the closing phenylalanine or tryptophan. The order of the fields is CDR3 protein, CDR3 length, V gene, D gene, J gene. D genes are given only for firm matches.

CASRASPTLTNNSPLHF | 17 | TRBV6-4 | . | TRBJ1-6
CASSPAGEKLFF | 12 | TRBV18 | . | TRBJ1-4
CAISGDRESSQHF | 13 | TRBV10-3 | TRBD1 | TRBJ1-5
CASSLAPTGTGHEQYF | 16 | TRBV7-7 | TRBD1 | TRBJ2-7
CASSLGWMGQDSYEQYF | 17 | TRBV5-6 | TRBD1 | .
CASTGTPRTGAYEQYF | 16 | TRBV25-1 | TRBD1 | TRBJ2-7
CASTPGGKLFF | 11 | TRBV19 | . | TRBJ1-4
CASSGVQGPGNTIYF | 15 | TRBV6-5 | TRBD1 | TRBJ1-3
CASSQGLYEQYF | 12 | TRBV6-6 | . | TRBJ2-7
CASSLVQGVPEAFF | 14 | TRBV5-1 | . | TRBJ1-1
CSASDNGELFF | 11 | TRBV20-1 | . | TRBJ2-2
CASSYFGEYYGYTF | 14 | TRBV6-6 | . | TRBJ1-2
CASSLAGYSNQPQHF | 15 | TRBV4-1 | . | TRBJ1-5
CASSPGRVGQPQHF | 14 | TRBV2 | . | TRBJ1-5